A single sample gave rise to the 32 T cell receptor beta chains below, sequenced in a study of tumor-infiltrating lymphocytes in primary liver carcinoma. Between roughly 17 and 33 mg of unsorted bulk tissue served as the source from which RNA and DNA were co-extracted. TCR beta cDNA was made from around 520 ng total RNA with a constant-region primer. Libraries for TCR beta were built through three nested multiplex PCR rounds, which together made up a slightly modified ARM-PCR procedure. Forward primers for TRBV1-TRBV30 and a C-beta reverse primer served the first two PCR rounds, at 10 cycles each. TCRdb re-called the multiplex PCR reads through MiXCR, storing one row per CDR3 protein. The sample includes tens of thousands of distinct CDR3 sequences, roughly 70% of them seen just once. The sample comprised liver tumor tissue from sampling region 4. Subset denoted: tumor region T4, right-lateral pole. Receptors originate from a man aged 35-49 years with primary liver carcinoma and hepatitis B virus infection.

This clonotype was found a few times. The junction departs from germline at one end; a sequencing error may be responsible. This chain uses TRBV29-1 with TRBJ2-7, with D unclear. This CDR3 is 13 amino acids long. Germline lookup yields CDR1 SQVTM and CDR2 ANQGSEA. Here the CDR3 reads CSVHAPANPEQYF. The CDR3 bases are TGCAGCGTCCATGCGCCAGCTAATCCCGAGCAGTATTTC.

The CDR3 is CASSPWFRDGLRNEQFF. The CDR3 DNA reads TGTGCCAGCAGCCCGTGGTTTCGTGATGGACTAAGAAATGAGCAGTTCTTC. The chain carries TRBV6-5 and TRBJ2-1; D perhaps matches TRBD2 (6 bases). This CDR3 region has 17 residues. Deletions cut 6 bases from V and 7 bases from J, with 25 bases between. Germline lookup yields CDR1 MNHEY and CDR2 SVGAGI.

The chain joins TRBV12-3 or TRBV12-4 to TRBJ1-5; D unclear. The CDR3 loop spans 15 amino acids. The ends were cut back, 7 bases at V and 4 bases at J, with 17 bases in the middle. CDR3 sequence: CASTLGTAINQPQHF. As DNA, the CDR3 is TGTGCCAGCACGCTGGGCACGGCAATAAATCAGCCCCAGCATTTT.

In regard to this clonotype: At one end, the junction sequence differs from germline, possibly due to a read error. The V call is TRBV6-1, the J call TRBJ2-7; TRBD2 matches 9 bases. Germline-derived CDR1 and CDR2 are MNHNS and SASEGT. CDR3 size: 15 residues. CDR3 in amino acids: CASSDEAGGGYEQYF. DNA of the CDR3: TGTGCCAGCAGTGATGAGGCGGGAGGGGGCTACGAACAGTACTTC.

For this clonotype: This could be a read error, since a much larger clone is one nucleotide away. The chain links TRBV5-1 to TRBJ2-1; 12 bases match TRBD2. CDR1 is SGHRS, CDR2 YFSETQ, per germline. This CDR3 is 17 amino acids long. Trimming at V came to 4 bases and at J to 6 bases, leaving 11 bases not matched to a gene. The CDR3 DNA reads as TGCGCCAGCAGCCCCGGGACTAGCGGGTGGGCCATCAATGAGCAGTTCTTC. Encoded protein: CASSPGTSGWAINEQFF.

The genes are TRBV11-1 and TRBJ2-3; either TRBD1 or TRBD2 may supply D (5 bases each). Germline V gene sequence: CDR1 SGHAT, CDR2 FQDESV (reference sequence). The CDR3 has 19 residues. V was trimmed by 7 bases and J by 1 base, leaving 27 bases between them. CDR3 sequence: CASISGGNSVGARTDTQYF. The DNA for the CDR3 is TGTGCCAGCATCTCTGGGGGAAACTCTGTTGGAGCCCGCACAGATACGCAGTATTTT.

Regarding this clonotype: Here the CDR3 omits its conserved ending phenylalanine or tryptophan, so a read error is the likely source. The chain employs TRBV11-2 and TRBJ2-7, with TRBD1 identical over 11 bases. The CDR3 is 14 amino acids. The germline V gene has CDR1 SGHAT and CDR2 FQNNGV. CDR3 loop: CASSWTGGSYEQYS. The CDR3 nucleotides read TGTGCCAGCAGCTGGACAGGGGGCTCCTACGAACAGTACTCC.

In its sample, this clonotype was seen a few times. The V gene is TRBV7-9, the J gene TRBJ2-1; D gene uncertain. Germline V gene lookup returns CDR1 SEHNR and CDR2 FQNEAQ (reference sequence). The CDR3 has 11 residues. V gave up 5 bases and J gave up 8 bases, with 7 bases separating them. The CDR3 region has the DNA TGTGCCAGCAGCCATGAGGATGAGCAGTTCTTC. This gives the protein CASSHEDEQFF.

About this clonotype: A read error may account for a junction end that differs from germline. The rearrangement links TRBV4-1 to TRBJ2-7; possibly TRBD2 for D (5 bases). Germline V gene lookup returns CDR1 MGHRA and CDR2 YSYEKL. The CDR3 runs 13 residues. The CDR3 spells CANSAGRCYEQYF. Written as DNA, the CDR3 is TGCGCCAACAGCGCGGGCCGTTGCTACGAGCAGTACTTC.

Concerning this clonotype: A much larger clone differs by one base, so this may be a read error. The chain carries TRBV12-3 or TRBV12-4 and TRBJ2-1; D not resolved. The CDR3 loop spans 11 amino acids. Trimming cost V 3 bases and J 6 bases, with 3 bases left between them. CDR3 sequence (DNA): TGTGCCAGCAGTTTCCCCAATGAGCAGTTCTTC. Translation gives CASSFPNEQFF.

Comments on this clonotype: Germline and junction disagree at one end, which may indicate a read error. This chain joins TRBV6-5 and TRBJ2-3; D is perhaps TRBD1 (6 bases). CDR1 MNHEY and CDR2 SVGAGI come from the germline V gene. The CDR3 consists of 15 residues. In DNA, the CDR3 is TGTGCCAGCAGCCCGGACAGCTCTAACACGGATATGCAGTATTTT. Encoded protein: CASSPDSSNTDMQYF.

Details on this clonotype: The conserved closing phenylalanine or tryptophan is absent in this CDR3, likely reflecting a read error. This rearrangement joins TRBV6-5 to TRBJ2-1, with D possibly TRBD1 on 5 matching bases. CDR1 is MNHEY and CDR2 is SVGAGI in the germline V gene. The CDR3 sequence is 15 residues long. Trimming shortened V by 4 bases and J by 4 bases, and 14 bases separated the two germline ends. In nucleotides, the CDR3 is TGTGCCAGCAGTTTCCTGACAGAGTCATACAATGAGCAGTTCATC. Translating gives CASSFLTESYNEQFI.

As regards this clonotype: This sequence may be a read error, since a much larger clone differs from it by one base. This chain joins TRBV12-3 or TRBV12-4 and TRBJ2-7, with D possibly called TRBD1 or TRBD2 (6 bases each). CDR3 length equals 16 residues. Trimming pared 2 bases from V and 1 base from J, leaving 15 bases between. CDR3 DNA sequence: TGTGCCAGCAGTTTACGGGGGCAAGGGAGATCCTACGAGCAGTACTTC. Its translation: CASSLRGQGRSYEQYF.

This clonotype appeared once. The chain combines TRBV7-9 with TRBJ1-5, with no clear D. Looked up from germline, CDR1 is SEHNR and CDR2 is FQNEAQ (reference sequence). This CDR3 comprises 13 residues. V gave up 5 bases and J gave up 16 bases, with 21 bases separating them. CDR3 DNA sequence: TGTGCCAGCAGCGGCAGTATCACTCAGCCCCGACATTTT. It encodes CASSGSITQPRHF.

The count of this clonotype is one. The CDR3 carries no conserved terminal phenylalanine or tryptophan, so it likely arises from a read error. The gene calls are TRBV6-6 and TRBJ1-2; a weak D match, TRBD1 (6 bases). CDR1 MNHNY and CDR2 SVGAGI come from the germline V gene (reference sequence). The CDR3 is 13 amino acids. CDR3 nucleotide sequence: TGTGCCAGCAAGGCAGGGGTGGACTATGGTTACACCTTA. Residues: CASKAGVDYGYTL.

Comments on this clonotype: An end of the junction differs from the germline gene, which may be a read error. This chain joins TRBV6-2 or TRBV6-3 and TRBJ2-2; D possibly uses TRBD1 or TRBD2 (5 bases each). Germline V gives CDR1 MNHEY, CDR2 SVGEGT. The CDR3 is 13 amino acids. CDR3 residues: CASTIVSHRDLFF. For the CDR3, the DNA is TGTGCCAGCACCATAGTGTCCCACCGGGACCTGTTTTTT.

For this clonotype: An end of the junction differs from the germline gene, which may be a read error. The gene calls are TRBV6-5 and TRBJ2-7; D perhaps matches TRBD1 (5 bases). The germline V gene has CDR1 MNHEY and CDR2 SVGAGI. The CDR3 has 16 amino acids. In DNA, the CDR3 is TGTGCCAGCAGGCCCGGAAAGACAGCATCCTTTTACGAGCAATACTTC. Its protein is CASRPGKTASFYEQYF.

A word on this clonotype: No conserved phenylalanine or tryptophan is present at the end of the CDR3, so a read error is the likely explanation. Here the CDR3 DNA reads TGTGCCAGCAGCTTGGGGTTCGACAATCAGCCCCAGTATTCT. Protein product: CASSLGFDNQPQYS. The chain has TRBV5-6 and TRBJ1-5; unclear D gene. The tail of the sequence fits TRBJ2-3 better, so the J call may be wrong. Germline V lookup: CDR1 SGHDT, CDR2 YYEEEE. This CDR3 comprises 14 residues.

With respect to this clonotype: Germline is not matched at one junction end, which may reflect a read error. The chain combines TRBV11-2 with TRBJ2-1, with D possibly being TRBD2 (6 bases). CDR1 SGHAT and CDR2 FQNNGV come from the germline V gene. The CDR3 has 21 residues. In DNA form, the CDR3 reads TGTGCCAGCAGCTTCAAGCATGGGTTGGGGCGGGAATGGTGGAGCTACGATGAGCAGTTCTTC. Its translation is CASSFKHGLGREWWSYDEQFF.

A remark on this clonotype: A junction end diverges from the germline sequence, so it may reflect a read error. The rearrangement joins TRBV14 to TRBJ1-5; D is perhaps TRBD1 (5 bases). This CDR3 spans 13 amino acids. CDR1 is SGHDN and CDR2 is FVKESK in the germline V gene. CDR3 region: CASSQGQCQPQHF. The CDR3 DNA is TGTGCCAGCAGCCAAGGACAGTGTCAGCCCCAGCATTTC.

The gene calls are TRBV12-3 or TRBV12-4 and TRBJ2-2, with 7 bases matching TRBD2. The CDR3 covers 13 residues. The trim removed 11 bases at V and 6 bases at J, leaving 9 bases unmatched. The CDR3 loop reads CAGSLLAAGELFF. Written as DNA, the CDR3 is TGTGCCGGTAGTTTGCTAGCGGCCGGGGAGCTGTTTTTT.

For this clonotype: Compared with germline, one end of the junction differs, possibly owing to a read error. The rearrangement links TRBV29-1 to TRBJ2-1; TRBD2 aligns across 13 bases. The CDR3 totals 15 residues. Germline lookup yields CDR1 SQVTM and CDR2 ANQGSEA. CDR3 in amino acids: CSVGLAGGFYSEHFF. Written as DNA, the CDR3 is TGCAGCGTTGGACTAGCGGGAGGCTTCTACAGTGAGCACTTCTTC.

The V and J genes are TRBV29-1 and TRBJ1-2; 8 nucleotides match TRBD1. Germline CDR1 is SQVTM and CDR2 is ANQGSEA. The CDR3 contains 11 residues. CDR3 sequence reads: CNVDRDPGYTF. The CDR3 DNA sequence: TGCAACGTGGACAGGGATCCTGGCTACACCTTC.

V is TRBV6-6 and J is TRBJ1-1, with 7 bases lining up with TRBD1. Germline CDR1 is MNHNY and CDR2 is SVGAGI (reference sequence). The CDR3 is 15 amino acids. V lost 6 bases, J lost 6 bases, and 13 bases stayed unmatched. CDR3 DNA sequence: TGTGCCAGCAGACCCTATACAGGGGATCATCCTGAAGCTTTCTTT. It yields the protein CASRPYTGDHPEAFF.

Remarks on this clonotype: A junction end diverges from the germline sequence, so it may reflect a read error. This rearrangement joins TRBV11-2 to TRBJ1-1; D ambiguous. Germline CDR1 is SGHAT and CDR2 is FQNNGV. This CDR3 spans 15 amino acids. The CDR3 DNA follows: TGTGCCAGCAGCTTAGCGTCGGGAATGAATACTGAAGCTTTCTTT. Translation gives CASSLASGMNTEAFF.

This clonotype is medium-sized. V and J are TRBV29-1 and TRBJ2-1; 9 positions agree with TRBD1. This CDR3 has 14 residues. The V and J ends lost 7 bases and 2 bases, in that order; junction bases with no gene match: 6. Germline V gives CDR1 SQVTM, CDR2 ANQGSEA. Here the CDR3 reads CSGIGQGTYNEQFF. DNA for the CDR3: TGCAGCGGGATCGGACAGGGGACCTACAATGAGCAGTTCTTC.

A remark on this clonotype: It may be a read error: a sequence one base away is much more abundant. The chain employs TRBV11-2 and TRBJ2-1, with TRBD2 matching 11 bases. The germline CDR1 and CDR2 sequences are SGHAT and FQNNGV. The junction had 10 bases not matched to a gene; V was cut back by 4 bases and J by 8 bases. CDR3 length equals 16 residues. The CDR3 region has the DNA TGTGCCAGCAGCTACCCCGGGACTAGCGGTAGCTATGAGCAGTTCTTC. It encodes CASSYPGTSGSYEQFF. The variable domain in full, completed from reference TRBV11-2 and TRBJ2-1, reads EAGVAQSPRYKIIEKRQSVAFWCNPISGHATLYWYQQILGQGPKLLIQFQNNGVVDDSQLPKDRFSAERLKGVDSTLKIQPAKLEDSAVYLCASSYPGTSGSYEQFFGPGTRLTVL.

A word on this clonotype: A much larger clone differs by one base, so this may be a read error. The chain has TRBV11-2 and TRBJ1-2; no clear D gene. Germline V gene lookup returns CDR1 SGHAT and CDR2 FQNNGV. The CDR3 is 13 residues long. The CDR3 sequence is CARSLDGNYGYTF. CDR3 DNA: TGTGCCAGGAGCTTAGATGGAAACTATGGCTACACCTTC.

Note on this clonotype: This could be a read error, since a much larger clone is one nucleotide away. The chain joins TRBV5-1 to TRBJ1-4; 7 bases are shared with TRBD1. This CDR3 has 15 amino acids. Germline V gene data show CDR1 as SGHRS and CDR2 as YFSETQ. With 5 bases clipped from V and 2 bases from J, the junction kept 6 bases outside the gene matches. CDR3 loop: CASRGAQGTNEKLFF. The CDR3 region has the DNA TGCGCCAGCAGGGGCGCACAGGGGACTAATGAAAAACTGTTTTTT. The full variable domain, in which reference TRBV5-1 and TRBJ1-4 provide the parts outside the CDR3, is KAGVTQTPRYLIKTRGQQVTLSCSPISGHRSVSWYQQTPGQGLQFLFEYFSETQRNKGNFPGRFSGRQFSNSRSEMNVSTLELGDSALYLCASRGAQGTNEKLFFGSGTQLSVL.

This chain connects TRBV11-2 to TRBJ2-7; TRBD1 agrees at 8 bases. The CDR3 has 15 residues. Trimming took 5 bases from V and 8 from J; bases not matched to a gene: 14. Germline V gene data show CDR1 as SGHAT and CDR2 as FQNNGV. This CDR3 reads CASSTGTGRTYKQYF. Written as DNA, the CDR3 is TGTGCCAGCAGCACAGGGACAGGCCGAACATACAAGCAGTACTTC.

This clonotype has a single count. A read error may produce the germline difference seen at one junction end. The V and J genes are TRBV29-1 and TRBJ1-1, with D tentatively TRBD1 (5 bases). This CDR3 has 14 residues. Per the germline V gene, CDR1 is SQVTM and CDR2 is ANQGSEA. The CDR3 loop reads CSAVGDPMNTEALF. For the CDR3, the DNA is TGCAGCGCGGTAGGGGATCCCATGAACACTGAAGCTCTCTTT.

In regard to this clonotype: Since no conserved phenylalanine or tryptophan closes the CDR3, a read error is the likely cause. V is TRBV4-2 and J is TRBJ1-2; D might be TRBD1 (6 bases). Germline V gives CDR1 LGHNA, CDR2 YNFKEQ. The length of the CDR3 is 17 residues. CDR3 in amino acids: CASSQETPQGLNYDYTL. In DNA form, the CDR3 reads TGTGCCAGCAGCCAAGAAACCCCCCAGGGGCTTAACTATGACTACACCCTC.